This T cell receptor beta chain originates from a study of cytomegalovirus exposure and HLA in healthy donors. Regarding the study as a whole: Cytomegalovirus association was listed for 164 TCR beta chains. Several of the most significant clusters appeared linked to common viral pathogens, based on a later analysis. Accurate HLA-A and HLA-B prediction from TCR beta sequences was reported for most subjects. A later analysis reportedly found that, within productive TCRs, an Asian-associated ancestry cluster had fewer N-insertions than the mean observed across the roughly 700 donors.

On this clone itself: Antigen: not known.

Primers: 60 Vbeta forward and 13 Jbeta reverse. Data came from immunoSEQ multiplex PCR; TCRdb stores just in-frame clones and leaves some out. The sample has around 100,000 clones, 7.6% seen once. What was sequenced was PBMCs. This TCR derives from a man aged 50-60 years in good health and CMV-seronegative.

The CDR3 is CAISVPRDRGNTGELFF. For the CDR3, the DNA is TGTGCCATCAGTGTTCCCCGGGACAGGGGGAACACCGGGGAGCTGTTTTTT. The V and J genes are TRBV10-3 and TRBJ2-2; 10 bases are a match to TRBD1. Unmatched junction bases numbered 6, after V lost 4 bases and J lost 1 base. CDR3 size: 17 residues. Germline assignment: CDR1 ENHRY and CDR2 SYGVKD.